This passage covers 14 T cell receptor beta chains from one sample sequenced in a study of post-analysis software for immune sequencing data (dated by TCRdb to 2015 to 2017). General findings and caveats noted by the study authors: Four or five TRBV segments, including TRBV5-6, TRBV5-1 and TRBV20-1, were significantly more frequent in patients than controls.

For these TCRs, the target antigens are not known. The library was generated by PCR. Sequencing was performed on an Illumina HiSeq 2500. To reduce PCR and sequencing biases, unique molecular identifiers were incorporated into the TCR beta cDNA libraries. Using fastp trimming at Q25 and MiXCR clonotype assembly, TCRdb reanalyzed the public sequencing data and kept in-frame beta chains. Identical CDR3 protein sequences are pooled into one entry, listed with their most common genes and DNA. The sample yields 500,000 to 600,000 distinct CDR3 sequences; 40% to 50% were counted once. The ten top clones hold under 2% of the sample. The sequencing sample was made of blood. The receptors come from a girl aged 10-17 years with multiple sclerosis.

This chain connects TRBV2 to TRBJ2-7; D may be TRBD2 (6 bases). Trimming stripped 4 bases from V and 2 bases from J, with 12 bases between. The CDR3 is 14 amino acids. CDR1 is SNHLY, CDR2 FYNNEI, per germline. CDR3 DNA sequence: TGTGCCAGCAGTGTGTTGGACTACCCCTACGAGCAGTACTTC. This gives the protein CASSVLDYPYEQYF.

About this clonotype itself: An end of the junction does not agree with germline; a read error may underlie this. The chain links TRBV10-3 to TRBJ2-7, with a weak D call TRBD1 (6 bases). This CDR3 region has 19 residues. Germline CDR1 ENHRY, CDR2 SYGVKD. The CDR3 DNA reads TGTGCCATCAGTGAGACCTTGACTTCCCGGGACAAAGGGGCCTACGAGCGGTACTTC. Translated: CAISETLTSRDKGAYERYF.

This clonotype occurred a few times. V usage is TRBV10-3 and J usage is TRBJ1-2; D unclear. V lost 6 bases and J lost 3, with 11 bases in between. Germline lookup yields CDR1 ENHRY and CDR2 SYGVKD. This CDR3 has 13 residues. CDR3 loop: CAISINQDYGYTF. The CDR3 nucleotides are TGTGCCATCAGCATCAATCAAGACTATGGCTACACCTTC.

Details on this clonotype: No conserved phenylalanine or tryptophan ends this CDR3, so it is likely a read error. The rearrangement uses TRBV24-1 and TRBJ2-1; 9 nucleotides align to TRBD2. The end of the DNA aligns better with TRBJ2-7, so the J call may be wrong. The CDR3 has 19 amino acids. In germline, CDR1 is KGHDR, CDR2 SFDVKD. DNA of the CDR3: TGTGCCACCAGTGATCCCGGGACTAGCAGGGTAATATCCTACAATGAGCAGTACTGC. Encoded protein: CATSDPGTSRVISYNEQYC.

The chain has TRBV9 and TRBJ2-5, with TRBD2 identical over 8 bases. Looked up from germline, CDR1 is SGDLS and CDR2 is YYNGEE. After removal of 4 bases from V and 5 bases from J, the junction contained 13 bases not matched to a gene. The CDR3 consists of 16 residues. This CDR3 reads CASSLGGRTAGETQYF. The DNA of the CDR3 is TGTGCCAGCAGCTTAGGCGGGAGGACGGCGGGGGAGACCCAGTACTTC.

The V and J genes are TRBV3-1 and TRBJ2-7; 12 bases are shared with TRBD2. Germline V gene lookup returns CDR1 LGHDT and CDR2 YNNKEL (reference sequence). V lost 3 bases, J lost 0 bases, and 3 bases stayed unmatched. The CDR3 extends over 16 amino acids. DNA for the CDR3: TGTGCCAGCAGCCAGCCGGGACTAGCGGGCTCCTACGAGCAGTACTTC. The encoded protein is CASSQPGLAGSYEQYF.

This clonotype showed up just a few times. V and J are TRBV7-2 and TRBJ2-6; possible D gene TRBD1, 6 bases. CDR1 and CDR2 (germline): SGHTA, FQGNSA. Deletions cut 2 bases from V and 1 base from J, with 12 bases between. This CDR3 is 17 amino acids long. The CDR3 bases are TGTGCCAGCAGCTTATCAGGGGTCGGGTCTGGGGCCAACGTCCTGACTTTC. This encodes CASSLSGVGSGANVLTF.

This clonotype was counted a single time. V and J are TRBV10-3 and TRBJ1-2, with D hard to call. V lost 6 bases to trimming and J lost 5 bases, with 19 bases between them. The length of the CDR3 is 15 residues. CDR1 ENHRY and CDR2 SYGVKD come from the germline V gene. The CDR3 DNA sequence: TGTGCCATCAGCCAACCAGGCCAACCGGGGTATGGCTACACCTTC. Amino acids: CAISQPGQPGYGYTF.

This clonotype occurred once. The V and J genes are TRBV12-3 or TRBV12-4 and TRBJ2-3, with a weak D call TRBD1 (6 bases). The CDR3 covers 15 residues. The V and J ends lost 5 bases and 2 bases respectively, with 14 bases between them. The DNA for the CDR3 is TGTGCCAGCAGTCAGAGAAGGGGGTCCACAGATACGCAGTATTTT. The encoded protein is CASSQRRGSTDTQYF.

This clonotype was counted only a few times. The chain combines TRBV6-5 with TRBJ2-7; D uncertain. Per the germline V gene, CDR1 is MNHEY and CDR2 is SVGAGI. V dropped 10 bases and J dropped 3 bases, with 19 bases sitting between them. The CDR3 covers 14 residues. The CDR3 protein is CATGPAQVRYEQYF. CDR3 in DNA: TGTGCCACCGGCCCAGCCCAGGTTCGCTACGAGCAGTACTTC.

This clonotype was observed a handful of times. The chain carries TRBV5-1 and TRBJ2-1; D is undetermined. Trimming left V 4 bases short and J 2 bases short, with 16 bases between. Per germline, CDR1 SGHRS and CDR2 YFSETQ. The CDR3 totals 16 residues. The CDR3 is CASSLVSIGPYNEQFF. The CDR3 DNA is TGCGCCAGCAGCCTGGTTTCCATCGGGCCCTACAATGAGCAGTTCTTC.

There are a few counts of this clonotype. The V call is TRBV20-1, the J call TRBJ2-3; possibly TRBD2 for D (6 bases). This CDR3 contains 14 residues. V lost 5 bases and J lost 1, with 13 bases in between. Germline V gene lookup returns CDR1 DFQATT and CDR2 SNEGSKA (reference sequence). CDR3 coding DNA: TGCAGTGCTTCTCTTAGCGGTCGCACAGATACGCAGTATTTT. It encodes CSASLSGRTDTQYF.

The V gene is TRBV2, the J gene TRBJ2-7; no definite D call. Germline V lookup: CDR1 SNHLY, CDR2 FYNNEI. This CDR3 is built from 13 residues. V lost 4 bases, J lost 3 bases, and 10 bases lay in between. The DNA of the CDR3 is TGTGCCAGCAGTGCGAGCACCTACTACGAGCAGTACTTC. Protein product: CASSASTYYEQYF.

The V call is TRBV11-3, the J call TRBJ2-3; D gene ambiguous. Germline lookup yields CDR1 SGHNT and CDR2 YENEEA. The ends were cut back, 1 base at V and 8 bases at J, with 10 bases in the middle. The CDR3 length is 13 residues. CDR3 sequence reads: CASSLAWSGTQYF. DNA for the CDR3: TGTGCCAGCAGCTTAGCCTGGTCGGGTACGCAGTATTTT. Filled out from reference TRBV11-3 and TRBJ2-3, the complete variable domain reads EAGVVQSPRYKIIEKKQPVAFWCNPISGHNTLYWYLQNLGQGPELLIRYENEEAVDDSQLPKDRFSAERLKGVDSTLKIQPAELGDSAVYLCASSLAWSGTQYFGPGTRLTVL.